These 23 T cell receptor beta chains were sequenced from one sample in a study of T cells in narcolepsy. Assay: immunoSEQ multiplex PCR; the TCRdb copy retains only in-frame clones and omits some. The repertoire has approximately 660 clones, about 18% of them found once; the top ten carry around a tenth. Their antigens are not known. Sample: cultured CD4+ T cells from cerebrospinal fluid. These receptors originate from a human donor with narcolepsy.

By sample share, this clone is hyperexpanded (1% or more). This chain links TRBV10-3 with TRBJ2-2; 15 bases are a match to TRBD2. After removal of 11 bases from V and 7 bases from J, the junction contained 8 bases not matched to a gene. Germline CDR1 reads ENHRY; CDR2 reads SYGVKD. There are 15 residues in the CDR3. The CDR3 here is CASGTSGRSVGELFF. The CDR3 DNA sequence: TGTGCCTCGGGGACTAGCGGGAGGAGCGTCGGGGAGCTGTTTTTT.

This clone is labeled large. The chain combines TRBV6-1 with TRBJ1-4; D is undetermined. The germline CDR1 and CDR2 sequences are MNHNS and SASEGT. This CDR3 is 14 amino acids long. V was trimmed by 2 bases and J by 7 bases, leaving 11 bases between them. CDR3 loop: CASSEQPRGEKLFF. CDR3 DNA: TGTGCCAGCAGTGAACAACCACGGGGTGAAAAACTGTTTTTT.

This clone is medium-sized within its sample. This chain uses TRBV13 with TRBJ1-4; 7 bases line up with TRBD1. The CDR3 extends over 14 amino acids. The V and J ends lost 5 bases and 7 bases, in that order; junction bases with no gene match: 7. Germline V gene sequence: CDR1 PRHDT, CDR2 FYEKMQ (reference sequence). The CDR3 loop is CASSVQGMGEKLFF. The DNA of the CDR3 is TGTGCCAGCAGCGTACAGGGGATGGGTGAAAAACTGTTTTTT.

V and J are TRBV4-2 and TRBJ1-2; a weak D match, TRBD1 (6 bases). CDR1 LGHNA and CDR2 YNFKEQ come from the germline V gene. The CDR3 runs 14 residues. Trimming left V 0 bases short and J 4 bases short, with 9 bases between. The CDR3 loop reads CASSQDRTAYGYTF. The CDR3 DNA reads TGTGCCAGCAGCCAAGATAGGACAGCCTATGGCTACACCTTC.

This clone ranks as medium-sized. Here the CDR3 DNA reads TGTGCCAGTAGATTATCGGGACAGGGAGTGTACGAGCAGTACTTC. Its protein is CASRLSGQGVYEQYF. The chain links TRBV19 to TRBJ2-7, with 9 bases fitting TRBD1. Trimming took 6 bases from V and 4 from J; bases not matched to a gene: 10. The length of the CDR3 is 15 residues. The germline V gene encodes CDR1 LNHDA and CDR2 SQIVND (reference sequence).

Judged by abundance, this clone is medium-sized. V usage is TRBV6-4 and J usage is TRBJ2-1, with 15 bases lining up with TRBD2. This CDR3 has 17 amino acids. Germline-derived CDR1 and CDR2 are MRHNA and SNTAGT. J lost 7 bases, V lost 11 bases, and 15 bases had no gene match. The CDR3 loop is CAARRTSGGGRGNEQFF. The DNA for the CDR3 is TGTGCCGCCCGTAGGACTAGCGGGGGGGGGCGTGGGAATGAGCAGTTCTTC.

This chain connects TRBV5-6 to TRBJ1-1; D is perhaps TRBD1 (6 bases). Germline V lookup: CDR1 SGHDT, CDR2 YYEEEE. The V gene lost 0 bases and the J gene lost 4 bases, with 10 bases spanning the gap. The CDR3 loop spans 14 amino acids. CDR3 sequence reads: CASSLGWDITEAFF. The CDR3 nucleotides read TGTGCCAGCAGCTTGGGGTGGGACATCACTGAAGCTTTCTTT.

This chain joins TRBV5-4 and TRBJ1-3; 9 positions match TRBD1. The CDR3 has 16 amino acids. The germline V gene has CDR1 SGHNT and CDR2 YYREEE (reference sequence). With V trimmed by 5 bases and J by 0 bases, 6 bases remained unmatched. As DNA, the CDR3 is TGTGCCAGCAGATACGGGACAGGGTACTCTGGAAACACCATATATTTT. Protein product: CASRYGTGYSGNTIYF.

The rearrangement uses TRBV6-1 and TRBJ2-5; 9 bases agree with TRBD1. The end of the DNA aligns better with TRBJ2-4, so the J call may be wrong. Germline V gene sequence: CDR1 MNHNS, CDR2 SASEGT. The CDR3 covers 19 residues. The CDR3 sequence: CASSGGTGQISVAKNIQYF. As DNA, the CDR3 is TGTGCCAGCAGTGGGGGGACAGGGCAAATCAGCGTGGCCAAAAACATTCAGTACTTC.

By proportion, this clone is medium-sized. The chain has TRBV7-9 and TRBJ2-2, with D maybe TRBD1 (6 bases). The CDR3 contains 18 residues. Trimming cost V 1 base and J 5 bases, with 20 bases left between them. CDR1 SEHNR and CDR2 FQNEAQ come from the germline V gene (reference sequence). CDR3 sequence reads: CASSLDAPGTGWTGELFF. The CDR3 coding sequence is TGTGCCAGCAGCTTAGACGCCCCTGGTACAGGGTGGACCGGGGAGCTGTTTTTT. The full variable domain, in which reference TRBV7-9 and TRBJ2-2 provide the parts outside the CDR3, is DTGVSQNPRHKITKRGQNVTFRCDPISEHNRLYWYRQTLGQGPEFLTYFQNEAQLEKSRLLSDRFSAERPKGSFSTLEIQRTEQGDSAMYLCASSLDAPGTGWTGELFFGEGSRLTVL.

This clone was seen only a few times. The chain combines TRBV15 with TRBJ1-5, with a tentative D call TRBD1 (6 bases). CDR3 length: 14 amino acids. The ends were cut back, 3 bases at V and 7 bases at J, with 13 bases in the middle. Germline V gene sequence: CDR1 LNHNV, CDR2 YYDKDF (reference sequence). CDR3 nucleotide sequence: TGTGCCACCAGCAGGGAGGGGGGGAGGCAGCCCCAGCATTTT. It specifies CATSREGGRQPQHF. Together with reference TRBV15 and TRBJ1-5, the CDR3 gives the full variable domain: DAMVIQNPRYQVTQFGKPVTLSCSQTLNHNVMYWYQQKSSQAPKLLFHYYDKDFNNEADTPDNFQSRRPNTSFCFLDIRSPGLGDTAMYLCATSREGGRQPQHFGDGTRLSIL.

This chain joins TRBV6-6 and TRBJ2-1, with 14 nucleotides matching TRBD2. The J segment lost 10 bases and the V segment lost 5 bases, leaving 7 bases of the junction unmatched. Per germline, CDR1 MNHNY and CDR2 SVGAGI (reference sequence). The CDR3 totals 15 residues. Here the CDR3 reads CASSQLGLAGVEQFF. For the CDR3, the DNA is TGTGCCAGCAGTCAACTGGGACTAGCGGGAGTGGAGCAGTTCTTC.

This clone occurred a few times. This sequence joins TRBV6-6 and TRBJ1-6; 7 positions agree with TRBD1. The CDR3 length is 15 residues. After removal of 2 bases from V and 8 bases from J, the junction contained 6 bases not matched to a gene. Germline CDR1 MNHNY, CDR2 SVGAGI (reference sequence). The chain's CDR3 is CASSYRGREDSPLHF. DNA of the CDR3: TGTGCCAGCAGTTACAGGGGGCGGGAAGATTCACCCCTCCACTTT.

Relative to its sample, this clone is medium-sized. This chain links TRBV6-1 with TRBJ2-3; D is perhaps TRBD1 (6 bases). The CDR3 is 16 amino acids. Trimming took 4 bases from V and 1 from J, leaving 15 bases between them. The germline gives CDR1 MNHNS, CDR2 SASEGT. DNA for the CDR3: TGTGCCAGCAGTGCCCTCCAGGGGCTGGGCACAGATACGCAGTATTTT. This codes for CASSALQGLGTDTQYF.

The chain has TRBV7-3 and TRBJ2-7, with a weak D call TRBD1 (6 bases). Germline CDR1 and CDR2: SGHTA and FQGTGA. V lost 5 bases and J lost 6, with 14 bases in between. This CDR3 is built from 13 residues. CDR3 loop: CASSREQGAEQYF. In DNA form, the CDR3 reads TGTGCCAGCAGCCGAGAACAGGGAGCCGAGCAGTACTTC.

This chain joins TRBV7-8 and TRBJ1-5, with 9 bases matching TRBD1. The CDR3 sequence is 16 residues long. The germline V gene encodes CDR1 SGHVS and CDR2 FQNEAQ. The V segment lost 7 bases and the J segment 4 bases; nucleotides outside the gene matches: 11. This CDR3 reads CASTSSDRGLNQPQHF. CDR3 bases: TGTGCCAGCACCTCGTCGGACAGGGGACTAAATCAGCCCCAGCATTTT.

This clone showed up just a few times. The chain uses TRBV6-5 and TRBJ2-7; tentatively, D is TRBD1 (5 bases). CDR1 and CDR2 from the germline V gene are MNHEY and SVGAGI. Trimming pared 3 bases from V and 1 base from J, leaving 10 bases between. This CDR3 has 14 amino acids. The CDR3 is CASSYKTVSYEQYF. CDR3 DNA: TGTGCCAGCAGTTATAAGACAGTTTCCTACGAGCAGTACTTC.

Relative to its sample, this clone is large. This rearrangement joins TRBV18 to TRBJ1-3; no clear D. Germline V gene data show CDR1 as KGHSH and CDR2 as LQKENI. The CDR3 runs 16 residues. Trimming removed 0 bases at V and 0 bases at J, with 9 bases between. CDR3 protein: CASSPPQALSGNTIYF. In DNA, the CDR3 is TGTGCCAGCTCACCACCGCAGGCCCTCTCTGGAAACACCATATATTTT. Looking up the rest from reference TRBV18 and TRBJ1-3 gives the full variable domain: NAGVMQNPRHLVRRRGQEARLRCSPMKGHSHVYWYRQLPEEGLKFMVYLQKENIIDESGMPKERFSAEFPKEGPSILRIQQVVRGDSAAYFCASSPPQALSGNTIYFGEGSWLTVV.

The chain carries TRBV7-2 and TRBJ2-3; D gene unclear. The CDR3 covers 14 residues. Trimming stripped 0 bases from V and 5 bases from J, with 9 bases between. From germline, CDR1 is SGHTA and CDR2 FQGNSA. In DNA, the CDR3 is TGTGCCAGCAGCTTAGCCTCGTTCAGAGATACGCAGTATTTT. Protein sequence: CASSLASFRDTQYF. The variable domain in full, completed from reference TRBV7-2 and TRBJ2-3, reads GAGVSQSPSNKVTEKGKDVELRCDPISGHTALYWYRQSLGQGLEFLIYFQGNSAPDKSGLPSDRFSAERTGGSVSTLTIQRTQQEDSAVYLCASSLASFRDTQYFGPGTRLTVL.

This clone showed up just a few times. One base away lies a much larger clone, so this may be a sequencing read error. The chain couples TRBV29-1 to TRBJ1-2; 7 bases are shared with TRBD1. The germline V gene has CDR1 SQVTM and CDR2 ANQGSEA. The CDR3 has 11 amino acids. CDR3 DNA sequence: TGCAGCGACAACAGGGGTTTTGGCTACGCCTTC. Translated: CSDNRGFGYAF.

This clone counts as large. The J gene is TRBJ2-1, the V gene TRBV5-4; the match to TRBD2 covers 11 bases. CDR3 length: 16 amino acids. V was clipped by 4 bases and J by 8 bases; unmatched bases: 11. Germline lookup yields CDR1 SGHNT and CDR2 YYREEE (reference sequence). In DNA form, the CDR3 reads TGTGCCAGCAGCCCGGGGTCCGGACTAGCGGGTCATGAGCAGTTCTTC. Protein: CASSPGSGLAGHEQFF.

In its sample, this clone is medium-sized (0.01 to 0.1%). V is TRBV10-3 and J is TRBJ2-2; 7 bases align to TRBD2. The CDR3 runs 15 residues. J gave up 5 bases and V 7 bases, and 10 bases lay outside the gene matches. The germline CDR1 and CDR2 sequences are ENHRY and SYGVKD. The CDR3 region has the DNA TGTGCCATCAAAGAAGCGGGACTCTTAACCGGGGAGCTGTTTTTT. Protein product: CAIKEAGLLTGELFF.

In its sample, this clone was seen a few times. J is TRBJ2-1 and V is TRBV30; TRBD2 agrees at 7 bases. The CDR3 consists of 14 residues. Germline trimming cut 4 bases from V and 3 bases from J; bases unmatched to any gene: 6. Germline CDR1 GTSNPN, CDR2 SVGIG (reference sequence). CDR3 residues: CAWTASGVYNEQFF. Written as DNA, the CDR3 is TGTGCCTGGACCGCTAGCGGAGTCTACAATGAGCAGTTCTTC.